Described below is a single TCR beta chain sequence and its context. No antigen is known for it. No much larger clonotype is one base removed from it; base qualities were not supplied. Explained via the paper, the treatment or condition label denotes: in vitro stimulation with specific CMV peptide epitopes to enrich CMV-specific T cells. These data belong to a study of T cell repertoires in cytomegalovirus infection (dated by TCRdb to between 2018 and 2021). Some background on the complete study: The peptide stimulations were aimed at well-studied HLA-B-restricted epitopes as well as recently identified HLA-C-restricted CMV epitopes, whose presentation resists viral immunomodulation. Donor HLA type was relevant to the analysis, because carriage of CMV infection together with the matching HLA type was indicated by public TCR beta signatures.

Findings and caveats that apply to the study as a whole: In both this cohort and an independent roughly 400-donor cohort, the cumulative frequency of public TCR beta family members distinguished carriers of CMV infection plus the relevant HLA type. The ex vivo response was dominated by HLA-C-restricted CMV-specific TCR beta clonotypes, which also provided the single most frequent clonotype in two of eight donors.

In the germline V gene (reference sequence), CDR1 corresponds to DFQATT and CDR2 to SNEGSKA. The CDR3 spans 17 residues, from the cysteine through the phenylalanine. The kept DNA is CDR3 alone, 51 bases in frame from the first base. V was cut back by 3 bases and J by 3 bases, leaving a gap of 18 bases between them. Sequenced on an Illumina HiSeq 1500. TCRdb reworked the public reads: Q25 trimming with fastp, MiXCR clone assembly, productive beta chains retained. A single entry per CDR3 protein holds the most common genes and DNA from its merged rows. The table for this sample lists approximately 770,000 distinct CDR3 sequences; 25% to 35% of them were counted only once. The ten top clones hold roughly 13% of the sample.

The receptor comes from a human donor in good health (CMV status not recorded). Some clones in this sample may be carry-over from other donors' samples. The rearrangement joined TRBV20-1 to TRBJ1-6; TRBD1 is a weak D gene call, 5 bases matching. The starting material was cultured CD8+ T cells from PBMCs, obtained from culture after CMV antigen stimulation. The CDR3 protein sequence reads: CSASPGGVRSYNSPLHF. The DNA sequence is given as TGCAGTGCTAGTCCCGGGGGGGTCCGGAGCTATAATTCACCCCTCCACTTT.